A single sample is the source of the 5 T cell receptor beta chains below, sequenced in a study of blood T cell repertoires in COVID-19 (dated by TCRdb to 2020 to 2021). Library creation used the immunoSEQ multiplex PCR assay. TCRdb holds this immuneACCESS table with in-frame rearrangements only. Some clones are missing; in checked studies, unresolved V genes explain under half, and the rest has no known cause. This sample lists just over 90,000 clones; 80% were detected once. Of the sample, roughly 15% falls within the top ten clones. Specimen: peripheral blood. These receptors were obtained from a human donor in a cohort sampled during active COVID-19.

The CDR3 loop reads CASSHTANYGYTF. In DNA form, the CDR3 reads TGTGCCAGCAGCCACACAGCTAACTATGGCTACACCTTC. The rearrangement uses TRBV12-3 or TRBV12-4 and TRBJ1-2; D is undetermined. V was cut by 6 bases and J by 0 bases, with 8 bases left in between. CDR3 length equals 13 residues.

This clone has just a few counts. This chain connects TRBV6-1 to TRBJ2-5; the match to TRBD1 covers 8 bases. V was clipped by 1 base and J by 4 bases; unmatched bases: 20. Germline V gene lookup returns CDR1 MNHNS and CDR2 SASEGT. The CDR3 spans 20 residues. DNA of the CDR3: TGTGCCAGCAGTGAAGACCCCGAAACAGGGGGGCCCCTCTTCCGAGAGACCCAGTACTTC. Translation: CASSEDPETGGPLFRETQYF.

V gene TRBV2 combines with J gene TRBJ1-2; D is uncertain. The CDR3 covers 14 residues. Germline CDR1 SNHLY, CDR2 FYNNEI. V lost 0 bases to trimming and J lost 8 bases, with 13 bases between them. CDR3 residues: CASSEAGEYGGYTF. CDR3 DNA: TGTGCCAGCAGTGAAGCGGGAGAGTATGGGGGCTACACCTTC.

The chain recombines TRBV28 with TRBJ2-1; TRBD2 matches at 9 bases. Germline CDR1 and CDR2: MDHEN and SYDVKM. V was pared by 3 bases and J by 8 bases, with 8 bases of the junction left unmatched. CDR3 size: 15 residues. The CDR3 protein is CASSFSGRKRDEQFF. The CDR3 DNA reads TGTGCCAGCAGTTTCAGCGGGAGGAAGAGGGATGAGCAGTTCTTC. Combining the CDR3 with reference TRBV28 and TRBJ2-1 gives the whole variable domain DVKVTQSSRYLVKRTGEKVFLECVQDMDHENMFWYRQDPGLGLRLIYFSYDVKMKEKGDIPEGYSVSREKKERFSLILESASTNQTSMYLCASSFSGRKRDEQFFGPGTRLTVL.

The V gene is TRBV5-1, the J gene TRBJ2-5, with 8 bases that match TRBD1. V gave up 4 bases and J gave up 1 base; unmatched junction bases: 6. The CDR3 sequence is 15 residues long. From germline, CDR1 is SGHRS and CDR2 YFSETQ. For the CDR3, the DNA is TGCGCCAGCAGCGTGCAACAGGGGGTCCAAGAGACCCAGTACTTC. Translation: CASSVQQGVQETQYF.